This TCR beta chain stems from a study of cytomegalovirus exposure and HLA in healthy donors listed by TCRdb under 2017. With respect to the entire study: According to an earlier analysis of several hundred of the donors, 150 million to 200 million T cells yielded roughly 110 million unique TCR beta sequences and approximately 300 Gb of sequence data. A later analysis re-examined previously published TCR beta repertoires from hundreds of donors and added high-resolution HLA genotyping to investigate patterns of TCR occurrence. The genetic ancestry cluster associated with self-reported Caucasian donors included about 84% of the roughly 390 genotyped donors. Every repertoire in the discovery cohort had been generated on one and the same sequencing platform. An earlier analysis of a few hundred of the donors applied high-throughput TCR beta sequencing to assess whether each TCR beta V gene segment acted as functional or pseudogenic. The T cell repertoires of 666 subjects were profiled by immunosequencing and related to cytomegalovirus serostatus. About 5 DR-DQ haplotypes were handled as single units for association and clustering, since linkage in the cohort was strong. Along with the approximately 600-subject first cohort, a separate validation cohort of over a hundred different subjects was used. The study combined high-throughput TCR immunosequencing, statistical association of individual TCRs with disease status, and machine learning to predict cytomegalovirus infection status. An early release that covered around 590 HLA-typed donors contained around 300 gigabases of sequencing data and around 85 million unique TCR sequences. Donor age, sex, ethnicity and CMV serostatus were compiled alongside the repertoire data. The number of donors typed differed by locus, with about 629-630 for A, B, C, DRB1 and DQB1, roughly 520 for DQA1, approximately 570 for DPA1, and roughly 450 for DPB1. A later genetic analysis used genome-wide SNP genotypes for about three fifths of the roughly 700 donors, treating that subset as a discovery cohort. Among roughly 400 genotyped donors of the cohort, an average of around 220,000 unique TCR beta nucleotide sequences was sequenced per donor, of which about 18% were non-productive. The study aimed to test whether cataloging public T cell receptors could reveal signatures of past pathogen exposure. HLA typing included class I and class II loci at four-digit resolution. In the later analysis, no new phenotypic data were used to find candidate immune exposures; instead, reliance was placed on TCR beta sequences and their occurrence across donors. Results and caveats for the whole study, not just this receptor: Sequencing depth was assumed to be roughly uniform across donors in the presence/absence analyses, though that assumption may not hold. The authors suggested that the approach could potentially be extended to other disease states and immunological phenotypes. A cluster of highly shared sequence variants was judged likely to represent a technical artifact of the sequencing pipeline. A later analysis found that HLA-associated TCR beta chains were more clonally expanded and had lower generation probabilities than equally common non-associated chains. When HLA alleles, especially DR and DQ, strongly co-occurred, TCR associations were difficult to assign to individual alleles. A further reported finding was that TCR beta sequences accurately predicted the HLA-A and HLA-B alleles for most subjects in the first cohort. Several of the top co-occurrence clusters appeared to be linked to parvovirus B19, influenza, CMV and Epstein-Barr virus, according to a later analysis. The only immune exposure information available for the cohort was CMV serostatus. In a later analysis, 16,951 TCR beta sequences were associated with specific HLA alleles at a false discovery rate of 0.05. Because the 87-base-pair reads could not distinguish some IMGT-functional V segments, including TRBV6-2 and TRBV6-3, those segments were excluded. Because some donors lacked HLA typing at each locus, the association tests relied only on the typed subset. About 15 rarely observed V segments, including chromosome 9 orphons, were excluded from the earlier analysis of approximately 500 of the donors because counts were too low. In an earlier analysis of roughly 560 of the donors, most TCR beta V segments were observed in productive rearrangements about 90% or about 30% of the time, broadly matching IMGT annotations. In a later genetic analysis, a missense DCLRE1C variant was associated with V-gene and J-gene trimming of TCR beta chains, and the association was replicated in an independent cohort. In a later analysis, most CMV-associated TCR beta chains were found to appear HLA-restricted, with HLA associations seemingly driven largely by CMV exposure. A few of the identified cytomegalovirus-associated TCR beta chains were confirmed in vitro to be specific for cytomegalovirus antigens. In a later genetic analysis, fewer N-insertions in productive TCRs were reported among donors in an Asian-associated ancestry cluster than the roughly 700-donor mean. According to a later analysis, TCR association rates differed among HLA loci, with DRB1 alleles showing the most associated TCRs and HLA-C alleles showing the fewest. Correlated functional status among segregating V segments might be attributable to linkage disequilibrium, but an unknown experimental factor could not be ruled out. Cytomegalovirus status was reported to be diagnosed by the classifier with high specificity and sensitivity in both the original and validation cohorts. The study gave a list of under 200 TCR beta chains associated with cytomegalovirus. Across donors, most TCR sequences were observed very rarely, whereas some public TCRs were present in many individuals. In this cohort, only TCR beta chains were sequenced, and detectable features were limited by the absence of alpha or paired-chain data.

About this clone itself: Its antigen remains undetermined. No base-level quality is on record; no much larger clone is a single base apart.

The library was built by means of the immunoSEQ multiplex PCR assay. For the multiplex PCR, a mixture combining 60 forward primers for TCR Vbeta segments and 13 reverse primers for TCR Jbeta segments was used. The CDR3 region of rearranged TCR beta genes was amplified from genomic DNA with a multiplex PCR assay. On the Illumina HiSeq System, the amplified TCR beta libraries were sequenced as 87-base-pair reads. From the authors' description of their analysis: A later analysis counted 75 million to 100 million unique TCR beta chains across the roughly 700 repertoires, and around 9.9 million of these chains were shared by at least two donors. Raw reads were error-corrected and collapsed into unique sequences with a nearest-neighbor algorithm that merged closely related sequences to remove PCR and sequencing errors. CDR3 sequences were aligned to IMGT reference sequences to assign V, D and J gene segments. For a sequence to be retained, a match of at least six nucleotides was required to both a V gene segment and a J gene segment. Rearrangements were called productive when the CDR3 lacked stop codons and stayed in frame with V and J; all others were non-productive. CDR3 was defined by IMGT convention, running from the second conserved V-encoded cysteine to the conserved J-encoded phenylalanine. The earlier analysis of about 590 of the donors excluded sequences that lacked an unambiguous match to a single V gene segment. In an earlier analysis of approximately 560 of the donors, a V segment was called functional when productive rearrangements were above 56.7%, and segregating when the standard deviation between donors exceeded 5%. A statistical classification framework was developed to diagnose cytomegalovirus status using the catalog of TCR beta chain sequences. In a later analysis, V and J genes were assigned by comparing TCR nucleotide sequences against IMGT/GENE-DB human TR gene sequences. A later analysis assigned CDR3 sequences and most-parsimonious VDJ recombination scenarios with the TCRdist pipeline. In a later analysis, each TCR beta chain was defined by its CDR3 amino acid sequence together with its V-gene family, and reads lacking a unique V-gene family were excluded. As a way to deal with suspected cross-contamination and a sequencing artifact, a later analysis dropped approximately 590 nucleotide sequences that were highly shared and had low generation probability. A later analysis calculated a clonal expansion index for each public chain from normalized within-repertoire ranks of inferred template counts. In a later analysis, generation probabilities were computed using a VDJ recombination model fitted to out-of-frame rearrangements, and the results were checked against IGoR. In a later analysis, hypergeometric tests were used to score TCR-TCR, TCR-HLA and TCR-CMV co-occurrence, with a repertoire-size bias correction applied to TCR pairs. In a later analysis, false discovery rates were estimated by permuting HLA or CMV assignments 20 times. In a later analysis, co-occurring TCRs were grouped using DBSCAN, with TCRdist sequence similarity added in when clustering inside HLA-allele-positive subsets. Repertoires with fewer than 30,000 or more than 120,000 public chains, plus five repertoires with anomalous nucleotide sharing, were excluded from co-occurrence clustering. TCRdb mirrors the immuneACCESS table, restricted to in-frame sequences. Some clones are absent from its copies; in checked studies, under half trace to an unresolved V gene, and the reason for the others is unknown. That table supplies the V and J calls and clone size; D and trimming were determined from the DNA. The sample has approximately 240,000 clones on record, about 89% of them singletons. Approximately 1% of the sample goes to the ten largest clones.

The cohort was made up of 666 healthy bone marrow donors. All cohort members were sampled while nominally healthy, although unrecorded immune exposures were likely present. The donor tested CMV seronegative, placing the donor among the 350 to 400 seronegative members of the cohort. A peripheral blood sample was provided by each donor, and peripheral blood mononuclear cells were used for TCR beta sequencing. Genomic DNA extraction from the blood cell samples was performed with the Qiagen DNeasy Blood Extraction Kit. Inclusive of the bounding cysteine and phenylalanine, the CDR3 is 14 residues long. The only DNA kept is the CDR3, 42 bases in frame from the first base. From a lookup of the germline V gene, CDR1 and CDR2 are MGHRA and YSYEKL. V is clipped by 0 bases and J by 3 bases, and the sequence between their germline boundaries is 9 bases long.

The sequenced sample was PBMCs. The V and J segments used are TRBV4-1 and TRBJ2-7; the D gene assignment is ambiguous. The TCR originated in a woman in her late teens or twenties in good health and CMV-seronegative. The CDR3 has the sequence CASSQEWALYEQYF. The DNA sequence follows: TGCGCCAGCAGCCAAGAGTGGGCCCTCTACGAGCAGTACTTC.